This T cell receptor (beta chain) was captured in a study of a mutant IDH1 vaccine in newly diagnosed glioma. As for the study in general: Vaccination began 4-6 weeks post radiotherapy alone, or with temozolomide cycles. Visit V13 took place at week 47, and visit V12 happened at week 35.

In germline, CDR1 is SGHRS, CDR2 YFSETQ. V was clipped by 2 bases and J by 6 bases, with 9 bases between them. The CDR3 length is 12 residues. TCRdb's copy holds only in-frame clones and misses some; the assay was immunoSEQ multiplex PCR. The data hold approximately 28,000 clones, with approximately 87% observed a single time. On this clone: Antigen: not known.

Time point given: week 35, safety follow-up. Doses comprised 300 ug of mutant IDH1 20-mer peptide each, plus topical imiquimod. The donors had new WHO grade 3 or 4 astrocytomas; these were IDH1-mutant and ATRX-lost. This chain connects TRBV5-1 to TRBJ2-7, with D perhaps TRBD2 (6 bases). The receptor was derived from a man between 25 and 39 years old with glioma. Sequenced material: PBMCs, taken from a glioma patient whose treatment included an IDH1 peptide vaccine. The CDR3 DNA is TGCGCCAGCAGCTTCACTAGCAGCGAGCAGTACTTC. Its protein is CASSFTSSEQYF.